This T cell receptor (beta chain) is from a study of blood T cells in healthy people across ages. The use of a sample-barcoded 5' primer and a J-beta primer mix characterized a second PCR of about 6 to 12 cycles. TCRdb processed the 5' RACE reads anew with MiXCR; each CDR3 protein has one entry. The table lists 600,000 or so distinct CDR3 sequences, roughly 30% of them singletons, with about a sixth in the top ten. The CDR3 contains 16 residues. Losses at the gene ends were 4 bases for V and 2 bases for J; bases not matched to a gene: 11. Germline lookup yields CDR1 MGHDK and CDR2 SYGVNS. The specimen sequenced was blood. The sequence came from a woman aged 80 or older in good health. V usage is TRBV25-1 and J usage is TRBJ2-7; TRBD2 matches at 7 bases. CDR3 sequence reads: CASSVAPGGEPYEQYF. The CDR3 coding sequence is TGTGCCAGCAGTGTCGCTCCTGGGGGGGAGCCCTACGAGCAGTACTTC.